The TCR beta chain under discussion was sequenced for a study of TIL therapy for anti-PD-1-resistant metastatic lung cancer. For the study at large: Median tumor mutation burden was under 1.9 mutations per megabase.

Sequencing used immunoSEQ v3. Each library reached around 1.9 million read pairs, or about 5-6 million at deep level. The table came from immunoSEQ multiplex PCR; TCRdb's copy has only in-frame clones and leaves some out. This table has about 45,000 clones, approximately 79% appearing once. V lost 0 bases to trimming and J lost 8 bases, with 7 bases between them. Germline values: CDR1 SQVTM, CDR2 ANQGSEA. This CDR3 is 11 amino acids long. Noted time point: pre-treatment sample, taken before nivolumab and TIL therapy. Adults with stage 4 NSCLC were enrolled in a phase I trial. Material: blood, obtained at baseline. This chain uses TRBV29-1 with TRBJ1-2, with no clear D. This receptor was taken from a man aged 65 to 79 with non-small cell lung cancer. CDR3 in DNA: TGCAGCGTTGAAGAAACAGACGGCTACACCTTC. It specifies CSVEETDGYTF.